These 18 T cell receptor beta chains were all obtained from the same sample, sequenced in a study of PD-1 blockade in classical Hodgkin lymphoma. With no exception, relapse followed autologous stem cell transplantation in all patients, and brentuximab vedotin exposure varied. Here immunoSEQ multiplex PCR was the method, and the copy in TCRdb shows in-frame clones only, minus some. The sample yields about 15,000 clones, over 70% seen once. The material sequenced was peripheral blood mononuclear cells (PBMCs), taken before the second cycle of nivolumab. The receptors were gathered from a human donor with classical Hodgkin lymphoma.

The genes are TRBV27 and TRBJ1-5; TRBD1 aligns across 7 bases. The J segment lost 5 bases and the V segment lost 2 bases, leaving 3 bases of the junction unmatched. The CDR3 totals 14 residues. Germline loops: CDR1 MNHEY, CDR2 SMNVEV (reference sequence). The CDR3 region has the DNA TGTGCCAGCAGTTTAGTAGGGGGCGATCAGCCCCAGCATTTT. The encoded protein is CASSLVGGDQPQHF.

The V gene is TRBV7-8, the J gene TRBJ2-2; unclear D gene. The CDR3 totals 14 residues. V lost 0 bases to trimming and J lost 6 bases, with 8 bases between them. Germline CDR1 reads SGHVS; CDR2 reads FQNEAQ. CDR3 DNA sequence: TGTGCCAGCAGCTTAGCCCTAGAACCCGGGGAGCTGTTTTTT. It is translated as CASSLALEPGELFF.

The rearrangement uses TRBV19 and TRBJ2-2; D is ambiguous. Germline CDR1 and CDR2: LNHDA and SQIVND (reference sequence). Trimming cost V 6 bases and J 3 bases, with 2 bases left between them. The CDR3 totals 11 residues. The CDR3 DNA sequence: TGTGCCAGTAGCTACACCGGGGAGCTGTTTTTT. This gives the protein CASSYTGELFF.

V and J are TRBV5-1 and TRBJ1-2; 8 nucleotides match TRBD1. The CDR3 is made up of 15 amino acids. CDR1 and CDR2 from the germline V gene are SGHRS and YFSETQ. V gave up 3 bases and J gave up 5 bases; unmatched junction bases: 9. The CDR3 loop is CASSSGQGRWYGYTF. The CDR3 DNA is TGCGCCAGCAGCTCCGGACAGGGACGATGGTATGGCTACACCTTC.

The gene calls are TRBV9 and TRBJ2-1; 9 nucleotides match TRBD2. The CDR3 totals 14 residues. Germline trimming cut 4 bases from V and 12 bases from J; bases unmatched to any gene: 11. CDR1 SGDLS and CDR2 YYNGEE come from the germline V gene. The CDR3 sequence is CASSLGLAQTRQFF. As DNA, the CDR3 is TGTGCCAGCAGCTTAGGACTAGCGCAGACGCGGCAGTTCTTC.

This clone came up a few times. The CDR3 loop is CASSEFGAHNEQFF. For the CDR3, the DNA is TGCGCCAGCAGTGAGTTTGGAGCTCACAATGAGCAGTTCTTC. This chain joins TRBV10-2 and TRBJ2-1; no clear D gene. With 1 base removed from V and 5 bases from J, the gap between germline ends came to 9 bases. Germline assignment: CDR1 WSHSY and CDR2 SAAADI. The length of the CDR3 is 14 residues.

The V and J genes are TRBV25-1 and TRBJ2-1; 12 bases fit TRBD1. J was trimmed by 10 bases and V by 6 bases; bases with no gene match: 10. There are 15 residues in the CDR3. CDR1 is MGHDK and CDR2 is SYGVNS in the germline V gene. The CDR3 DNA is TGTGCCAGCAGCGGGACAGGGGGCCCCTTAGAGGAGCAGTTCTTC. Amino acid sequence: CASSGTGGPLEEQFF.

The V gene is TRBV7-9, the J gene TRBJ1-5, with 8 bases lining up with TRBD1. The germline V gene has CDR1 SEHNR and CDR2 FQNEAQ (reference sequence). CDR3 length equals 17 residues. J gave up 5 bases and V 2 bases, and 11 bases lay outside the gene matches. The CDR3 DNA reads TGTGCCAGCAGCTTAACTTGGGGGCCAGGGGGCGATCAGCCCCAGCATTTT. Translation gives CASSLTWGPGGDQPQHF. The full variable domain, its missing parts supplied by reference TRBV7-9 and TRBJ1-5, is DTGVSQNPRHKITKRGQNVTFRCDPISEHNRLYWYRQTLGQGPEFLTYFQNEAQLEKSRLLSDRFSAERPKGSFSTLEIQRTEQGDSAMYLCASSLTWGPGGDQPQHFGDGTRLSIL.

With regard to this clone: The junction departs from the called germline gene at one end, perhaps through a read error. J is TRBJ1-3 and V is TRBV5-4; D not certain. The CDR3 runs to 11 residues. Looked up from germline, CDR1 is SGHNT and CDR2 is YYREEE (reference sequence). In nucleotides, the CDR3 is TGCGGGTTCACTTCTGGAAACACCATATATTTT. Protein: CGFTSGNTIYF.

The V gene is TRBV4-1, the J gene TRBJ1-4, with 9 nucleotides matching TRBD1. J was trimmed by 6 bases and V by 3 bases; bases with no gene match: 5. Per the germline V gene, CDR1 is MGHRA and CDR2 is YSYEKL. CDR3 length: 15 amino acids. In DNA form, the CDR3 reads TGCGCCAGCAGCCAGCCGGGACAGGGAGATGAAAAACTGTTTTTT. This codes for CASSQPGQGDEKLFF.

The J gene is TRBJ1-2, the V gene TRBV2; 7 bases fit TRBD1. Trimming took 1 base from V and 7 from J; bases not matched to a gene: 21. Germline V gene data show CDR1 as SNHLY and CDR2 as FYNNEI. The CDR3 has 19 amino acids. The DNA of the CDR3 is TGTGCCAGCAGTGAAGTTTCAGAATGGGCCGTCGAAAAGGGGGCTGGCTACACCTTC. Encoded protein: CASSEVSEWAVEKGAGYTF.

The rearrangement uses TRBV19 and TRBJ2-7; the D is unclear. The CDR3 consists of 14 residues. CDR1 LNHDA and CDR2 SQIVND come from the germline V gene (reference sequence). V was pared by 3 bases and J by 2 bases, with 11 bases between. The chain's CDR3 is CASSIWYDTYEQYF. Written as DNA, the CDR3 is TGTGCCAGTAGTATTTGGTACGATACCTACGAGCAGTACTTC.

V gene TRBV28 combines with J gene TRBJ2-3, with D unclear. Trimming took 2 bases from V and 3 from J, leaving 0 bases between them. The CDR3 covers 11 residues. The germline V gene encodes CDR1 MDHEN and CDR2 SYDVKM. CDR3 DNA: TGTGCCAGCAGTTTAACAGATACGCAGTATTTT. This encodes CASSLTDTQYF.

The chain recombines TRBV4-1 with TRBJ1-5, with 9 bases fitting TRBD1. Germline assignment: CDR1 MGHRA and CDR2 YSYEKL. V gave up 4 bases and J gave up 7 bases; unmatched junction bases: 8. The CDR3 totals 15 residues. CDR3 nucleotide sequence: TGCGCCAGCAGCCTCCAACAGGGGGCAGGGCAGCCCCAGCATTTT. It codes for CASSLQQGAGQPQHF.

The V gene is TRBV2, the J gene TRBJ1-4; D not resolved. Trimming pared 4 bases from V and 4 bases from J, leaving 13 bases between. This CDR3 spans 15 amino acids. CDR1 and CDR2 (germline): SNHLY, FYNNEI. In DNA, the CDR3 is TGTGCCAGCAGTGTATCCGGGCGGCGTAATGAAAAACTGTTTTTT. It yields the protein CASSVSGRRNEKLFF. Based on the CDR3 plus reference TRBV2 and TRBJ1-4, the full variable domain is EPEVTQTPSHQVTQMGQEVILRCVPISNHLYFYWYRQILGQKVEFLVSFYNNEISEKSEIFDDQFSVERPDGSNFTLKIRSTKLEDSAMYFCASSVSGRRNEKLFFGSGTQLSVL.

J is TRBJ1-5 and V is TRBV7-2; D unclear. CDR1 SGHTA and CDR2 FQGNSA come from the germline V gene. CDR3 length: 15 residues. The germline V and J ends were trimmed by 5 bases and 3 bases, with 14 bases remaining between them. CDR3 coding DNA: TGTGCCAGCAGCGTCTCGACTTCTCTCAATCAGCCCCAGCATTTT. Its protein is CASSVSTSLNQPQHF. The entire variable domain, with the rest obtained from reference TRBV7-2 and TRBJ1-5, is as follows: GAGVSQSPSNKVTEKGKDVELRCDPISGHTALYWYRQSLGQGLEFLIYFQGNSAPDKSGLPSDRFSAERTGGSVSTLTIQRTQQEDSAVYLCASSVSTSLNQPQHFGDGTRLSIL.

The rearrangement joins TRBV29-1 to TRBJ1-2; 9 bases map to TRBD1. CDR1 and CDR2 from the germline V gene are SQVTM and ANQGSEA. The CDR3 consists of 13 residues. V shed 4 bases and J 7 bases; nucleotides not matched to a gene: 7. CDR3 in amino acids: CSVGPGQGGGYTF. The CDR3 region has the DNA TGCAGCGTTGGTCCGGGACAGGGAGGTGGCTACACCTTC.

The chain is built from TRBV18 and TRBJ1-1; possibly TRBD1 for D (5 bases). The CDR3 is 13 amino acids. The V and J ends lost 6 bases and 3 bases respectively, with 11 bases between them. Germline V gives CDR1 KGHSH, CDR2 LQKENI. CDR3 bases: TGTGCCAGCTCCTCGGCGGGGGACACTGAAGCTTTCTTT. Protein product: CASSSAGDTEAFF. Based on the CDR3 plus reference TRBV18 and TRBJ1-1, the full variable domain is NAGVMQNPRHLVRRRGQEARLRCSPMKGHSHVYWYRQLPEEGLKFMVYLQKENIIDESGMPKERFSAEFPKEGPSILRIQQVVRGDSAAYFCASSSAGDTEAFFGQGTRLTVV.